This T cell receptor beta chain was sequenced for a study of shared clonotypes between healthy human individuals. Comment on this clone: The same CDR3 is also encoded by other DNA sequences in this sample.

In germline, CDR1 is SGHVS, CDR2 FQNEAQ. Trimming stripped 5 bases from V and 3 bases from J, with 8 bases between. The CDR3 is made up of 12 amino acids. Splitting of each subset's genomic DNA was done evenly across several immunoSEQ plates. Repertoires were generated with immunoSEQ multiplex PCR, while TCRdb's copy carries only in-frame clones and drops some. The repertoire holds over 300,000 clones, with roughly 91% as singletons. The chain is built from TRBV7-8 and TRBJ2-7; D is ambiguous. Sequenced: memory CD8+ T cells sorted from blood. The subset here: CD45RO+ cells pooled with CCR7-negative TemRA cells. This receptor was taken from a man younger than 30 in good health. CDR3 coding DNA: TGTGCCAGCAGCCTAGGAAGCTACGAGCAGTACTTC. Its protein is CASSLGSYEQYF.